This T cell receptor beta chain was sequenced during a study of spatial heterogeneity in lung cancer. Background on the study: Detection consistently captured more beta-chain sequences than alpha-chain sequences.

The CDR3 covers 11 residues. Germline V gives CDR1 GTSNPN, CDR2 SVGIG (reference sequence). Trimming at V came to 0 bases and at J to 16 bases, leaving 6 bases not matched to a gene. This clonotype was picked up many times. In TCRdb, the 5' RACE reads were re-called with MiXCR into one record per CDR3 protein. The sample includes roughly 120,000 distinct CDR3 sequences, 12% of them seen just once. The time point denotes: blood at routine non-recurrence follow-up after resection. TCRs were sequenced from unsorted whole RNA of tumor, nontumor lung or PBMC. This TCR was recovered from a male donor with early-stage non-small cell lung cancer. Sample: PBMCs, taken at follow-up. The chain joins TRBV30 to TRBJ2-1; 7 nucleotides match TRBD2. In DNA, the CDR3 is TGTGCCTGGAGTGTACGGGGGAGGGAATTCTTC. It is translated as CAWSVRGREFF.